The next 32 T cell receptor beta chains were all read from a single sample in a study of T cell responses to AZD1222 COVID-19 vaccine. The repertoire was sequenced with immunoSEQ multiplex PCR; TCRdb's copy has only in-frame clones and lacks some. The table shows more than 75,000 clones, with about four fifths occurring only once. The specimen was peripheral blood, collected 28 days after the second AZD1222 dose. The receptor source for this set is an adult who received the AZD1222 COVID-19 vaccine.

The gene calls are TRBV11-2 and TRBJ1-2, with TRBD1 as a possible D gene (6 bases). Germline V gene sequence: CDR1 SGHAT, CDR2 FQNNGV. The CDR3 runs 15 residues. V dropped 5 bases and J dropped 0 bases, with 13 bases sitting between them. The CDR3 is CASSVGTSSNYGYTF. CDR3 coding DNA: TGTGCCAGCAGCGTAGGGACAAGCTCTAACTATGGCTACACCTTC.

The J gene is TRBJ1-1, the V gene TRBV7-8; unclear D gene. This CDR3 is 16 amino acids long. The V end lost 1 base, the J end lost 0 bases, and 12 bases lay between the germline ends. The germline CDR1 and CDR2 sequences are SGHVS and FQNEAQ. CDR3 sequence reads: CASSLEFGNLNTEAFF. The CDR3 nucleotides read TGTGCCAGCAGCTTAGAGTTTGGCAACTTGAACACTGAAGCTTTCTTT. The complete variable domain, with remaining parts taken from reference TRBV7-8 and TRBJ1-1, reads GAGVSQSPRYKVAKRGQDVALRCDPISGHVSLFWYQQALGQGPEFLTYFQNEAQLDKSGLPSDRFFAERPEGSVSTLKIQRTQQEDSAVYLCASSLEFGNLNTEAFFGQGTRLTVV.

The V gene is TRBV2, the J gene TRBJ1-5, with 8 bases lining up with TRBD1. Germline V gives CDR1 SNHLY, CDR2 FYNNEI. After removal of 3 bases from V and 3 bases from J, the junction contained 1 base not matched to a gene. The CDR3 is made up of 14 amino acids. CDR3 protein: CASSEDRVNQPQHF. CDR3 DNA sequence: TGTGCCAGCAGTGAGGACAGGGTCAATCAGCCCCAGCATTTT.

The chain combines TRBV7-9 with TRBJ2-7, with D possibly TRBD1 on 6 matching bases. CDR3 length: 14 residues. The ends were cut back, 1 base at V and 5 bases at J, with 12 bases in the middle. Looked up from germline, CDR1 is SEHNR and CDR2 is FQNEAQ (reference sequence). The CDR3 reads CASSLVGGWDEQYF. CDR3 in DNA: TGTGCCAGCAGCTTAGTAGGGGGTTGGGACGAGCAGTACTTC.

This clone was seen a few times. The J gene is TRBJ2-1, the V gene TRBV4-1, with 7 bases matching TRBD2. Looked up from germline, CDR1 is MGHRA and CDR2 is YSYEKL. The CDR3 covers 20 residues. With V trimmed by 0 bases and J by 0 bases, 14 bases remained unmatched. DNA for the CDR3: TGCGCCAGCAGCCAAGATCCTAAATCACTAGCGTTTAGCTCCTACAATGAGCAGTTCTTC. As protein: CASSQDPKSLAFSSYNEQFF.

The chain joins TRBV10-3 to TRBJ1-1; 11 bases align to TRBD1. V gave up 4 bases and J gave up 4 bases; unmatched junction bases: 2. There are 14 residues in the CDR3. Germline V gene lookup returns CDR1 ENHRY and CDR2 SYGVKD. The CDR3 bases are TGTGCCATCAGTGGGGGACAGGGGGGCACTGAAGCTTTCTTT. Amino acids: CAISGGQGGTEAFF.

This clone was seen more than once but under ten times. This chain uses TRBV28 with TRBJ2-7, with D hard to call. Trimming left V 6 bases short and J 2 bases short, with 11 bases between. CDR3 length: 13 residues. Germline lookup yields CDR1 MDHEN and CDR2 SYDVKM. The CDR3 DNA follows: TGTGCCAGCAGACCTCGGTTAACCTACGAGCAGTACTTC. Its translation: CASRPRLTYEQYF.

CDR3 bases: TGTGCCAGCAGCTCTGACAAGAACACTGAAGCTTTCTTT. Encoded protein: CASSSDKNTEAFF. The chain carries TRBV5-4 and TRBJ1-1, with D hard to call. The CDR3 consists of 13 residues. V was shortened by 3 bases and J by 1 base, with 7 bases between the two germline ends. Germline loops: CDR1 SGHNT, CDR2 YYREEE (reference sequence).

The chain uses TRBV7-9 and TRBJ1-1; unclear D gene. The CDR3 contains 12 residues. Germline lookup yields CDR1 SEHNR and CDR2 FQNEAQ (reference sequence). With 2 bases removed from V and 4 bases from J, the gap between germline ends came to 5 bases. The CDR3 coding sequence is TGTGCCAGCAGCTTAATTGGCACTGAAGCTTTCTTT. It is translated as CASSLIGTEAFF.

The chain has TRBV3-1 (or the pseudogene TRBV3-2) and TRBJ1-2; 10 bases match TRBD1. The CDR3 consists of 14 residues. Germline V CDR1 and CDR2: LGHDT, YNNKEL (reference sequence). The junction had 7 bases not matched to a gene; V was cut back by 5 bases and J by 7 bases. The CDR3 DNA reads TGTGCCAGCAGCTCCCCCGGACAGGGGGGTGGCTACACCTTC. This sequence encodes CASSSPGQGGGYTF.

The chain combines TRBV30 with TRBJ2-7, with D hard to call. Per the germline V gene, CDR1 is GTSNPN and CDR2 is SVGIG (reference sequence). Trimming left V 1 base short and J 0 bases short, with 7 bases between. This CDR3 has 13 residues. CDR3 amino acids: CAWSESSSYEQYF. CDR3 nucleotide sequence: TGTGCCTGGAGTGAGAGCAGCTCCTACGAGCAGTACTTC.

V usage is TRBV5-8 and J usage is TRBJ1-5; 8 bases line up with TRBD1. The CDR3 is made up of 15 amino acids. Germline V gene lookup returns CDR1 SGHTS and CDR2 YDEGEE. The V segment lost 2 bases and the J segment 2 bases; nucleotides outside the gene matches: 3. CDR3 sequence (DNA): TGTGCCAGCAGCTTTGCAGGGGGCGGCAATCAGCCCCAGCATTTT. Translating gives CASSFAGGGNQPQHF.

The chain couples TRBV16 to TRBJ2-5; 8 positions match TRBD1. The length of the CDR3 is 15 residues. Germline CDR1 reads KGHSY; CDR2 reads FQNENV. Unmatched junction bases numbered 9, after V lost 6 bases and J lost 3 bases. The DNA of the CDR3 is TGTGCCAGCAGTCAACGGATGACAGGGGAAGAGACCCAGTACTTC. Translated: CASSQRMTGEETQYF.

The genes are TRBV28 and TRBJ1-1; tentatively, D is TRBD1 (6 bases). V lost 3 bases to trimming and J lost 1 base, with 15 bases between them. CDR1 is MDHEN, CDR2 SYDVKM, per germline. CDR3 size: 16 residues. CDR3 coding DNA: TGTGCCAGCAGTTTGCAGTTCGGACAGAAGAACACTGAAGCTTTCTTT. Protein: CASSLQFGQKNTEAFF.

The chain recombines TRBV7-6 with TRBJ2-1; 9 bases match TRBD2. V dropped 1 base and J dropped 1; count of bases not matched to a gene: 8. The CDR3 runs 18 residues. In germline, CDR1 is SGHVS, CDR2 FNYEAQ. The CDR3 DNA sequence: TGTGCCAGCAGCTTAGAGTTCTGGGCGGGAGGGTCCTACAATGAGCAGTTCTTC. It translates to CASSLEFWAGGSYNEQFF.

The chain employs TRBV28 and TRBJ1-5; D gene uncertain. The V end was cut by 0 bases, the J end by 3 bases, with 9 bases between. Germline V CDR1 and CDR2: MDHEN, SYDVKM. The CDR3 contains 15 residues. In DNA form, the CDR3 reads TGTGCCAGCAGTTTATGGGGGTTGGACAATCAGCCCCAGCATTTT. Translated, it gives CASSLWGLDNQPQHF.

This chain joins TRBV5-6 and TRBJ2-5, with D perhaps TRBD1 (5 bases). The germline V gene has CDR1 SGHDT and CDR2 YYEEEE. The CDR3 has 13 amino acids. The V end was cut by 2 bases, the J end by 5 bases, with 10 bases between. The chain's CDR3 is CASSFQGWETQYF. Written as DNA, the CDR3 is TGTGCCAGCAGCTTCCAGGGTTGGGAGACCCAGTACTTC.

CDR3 sequence: CAISVNGPDTFTDTQYF. Here the CDR3 DNA reads TGTGCCATCAGTGTAAACGGGCCAGACACTTTCACAGATACGCAGTATTTT. The chain has TRBV10-3 and TRBJ2-3; unclear D gene. The CDR3 spans 17 residues. Trimming stripped 4 bases from V and 2 bases from J, with 19 bases between. Looked up from germline, CDR1 is ENHRY and CDR2 is SYGVKD.

The genes are TRBV4-1 and TRBJ1-5; D unresolved. CDR1 MGHRA and CDR2 YSYEKL come from the germline V gene. This CDR3 spans 17 amino acids. V lost 2 bases to trimming and J lost 0 bases, with 14 bases between them. CDR3 nucleotide sequence: TGCGCCAGCAGCCAAAACTGGGCGGCGGATAGCAATCAGCCCCAGCATTTT. The encoded protein is CASSQNWAADSNQPQHF.

This sequence joins TRBV7-3 and TRBJ2-3, with 9 bases aligning to TRBD2. This CDR3 region has 14 residues. CDR1 is SGHTA and CDR2 is FQGTGA in the germline V gene. Losses at the gene ends were 5 bases for V and 4 bases for J; bases not matched to a gene: 4. DNA for the CDR3: TGTGCCAGCAGCGGCGGGAGGGCCCCAGATACGCAGTATTTT. Translating gives CASSGGRAPDTQYF.

V usage is TRBV28 and J usage is TRBJ2-1; tentative D call: TRBD2 (5 bases). From germline, CDR1 is MDHEN and CDR2 SYDVKM. Trimming took 4 bases from V and 0 from J, leaving 13 bases between them. This CDR3 comprises 16 residues. As DNA, the CDR3 is TGTGCCAGCAGTTCCGCGAGGGCGGACTCCTACAATGAGCAGTTCTTC. This translates into CASSSARADSYNEQFF.

The rearrangement joins TRBV6-5 to TRBJ2-7; 8 bases are a match to TRBD1. Per the germline V gene, CDR1 is MNHEY and CDR2 is SVGAGI. The CDR3 covers 15 residues. V shed 6 bases and J 5 bases; nucleotides not matched to a gene: 12. The CDR3 loop reads CASRPIRDRLNEQYF. The DNA of the CDR3 is TGTGCCAGCAGGCCTATTCGGGACAGGTTAAACGAGCAGTACTTC.

This clone was recorded a few times. This sequence joins TRBV5-4 and TRBJ1-2; 7 bases align to TRBD1. Germline assignment: CDR1 SGHNT and CDR2 YYREEE (reference sequence). The trim removed 4 bases at V and 3 bases at J, leaving 3 bases unmatched. The CDR3 loop spans 13 amino acids. CDR3: CASSPDRDYGYTF. The CDR3 bases are TGTGCCAGCAGCCCCGACAGGGACTATGGCTACACCTTC.

The chain employs TRBV7-2 and TRBJ2-3; perhaps D is TRBD1 or TRBD2 (5 bases each). The V end was cut by 5 bases, the J end by 6 bases, with 15 bases between. CDR1 is SGHTA, CDR2 FQGNSA, per germline. The CDR3 extends over 14 amino acids. The CDR3 DNA follows: TGTGCCAGCAGCACCCGGGGCCTAAGTGATACGCAGTATTTT. Amino acids: CASSTRGLSDTQYF.

This clone occurred once. The V gene is TRBV25-1, the J gene TRBJ2-3; D ambiguous. The CDR3 spans 16 residues. CDR1 is MGHDK and CDR2 is SYGVNS in the germline V gene. V was trimmed by 3 bases and J by 0 bases, leaving 13 bases between them. CDR3 bases: TGTGCCAGCAGTGACGACTTCAGAGTTAGCACAGATACGCAGTATTTT. This encodes CASSDDFRVSTDTQYF.

The chain carries TRBV5-1 and TRBJ1-2; no reliable D call. CDR1 SGHRS and CDR2 YFSETQ come from the germline V gene. The CDR3 is 14 residues long. Trimming took off 4 bases at V and 0 bases at J, with 10 bases between the two ends. The CDR3 is CASSHDTANYGYTF. The DNA of the CDR3 is TGCGCCAGCAGCCATGACACGGCTAACTATGGCTACACCTTC.

The V call is TRBV7-6, the J call TRBJ2-2; D may correspond to TRBD1 or TRBD2 (6 bases each). The germline CDR1 and CDR2 sequences are SGHVS and FNYEAQ. This CDR3 has 16 residues. V dropped 1 base and J dropped 2 bases, with 11 bases sitting between them. CDR3 protein: CASSLEGGFNTGELFF. CDR3 sequence (DNA): TGTGCCAGCAGCTTAGAGGGGGGTTTTAACACCGGGGAGCTGTTTTTT. Filled out from reference TRBV7-6 and TRBJ2-2, the complete variable domain reads GAGVSQSPRYKVTKRGQDVALRCDPISGHVSLYWYRQALGQGPEFLTYFNYEAQQDKSGLPNDRFSAERPEGSISTLTIQRTEQRDSAMYRCASSLEGGFNTGELFFGEGSRLTVL.

A few counts support this clone. The chain combines TRBV15 with TRBJ1-2, with a tentative D call TRBD1 (6 bases). V was cut by 2 bases and J by 7 bases, with 11 bases left in between. The length of the CDR3 is 13 residues. Germline V CDR1 and CDR2: LNHNV, YYDKDF (reference sequence). CDR3 in amino acids: CATSRFLGGGYTF. As DNA, the CDR3 is TGTGCCACCAGCAGATTCTTAGGGGGTGGCTACACCTTC.

This chain uses TRBV18 with TRBJ2-2; a weak D match, TRBD2 (5 bases). The germline gives CDR1 KGHSH, CDR2 LQKENI. The CDR3 consists of 15 residues. V lost 4 bases, J lost 5 bases, and 14 bases lay in between. Written as DNA, the CDR3 is TGTGCCAGCTCACATGACGGAGGTGAAACCGGGGAGCTGTTTTTT. Translated, it gives CASSHDGGETGELFF.

This CDR3 reads CASSIRYSLENEKLFF. As DNA, the CDR3 is TGTGCCAGCAGCATCCGTTACAGCCTAGAAAATGAAAAACTGTTTTTT. The V and J genes are TRBV7-2 and TRBJ1-4; D is unclear. The CDR3 loop spans 16 amino acids. Germline loops: CDR1 SGHTA, CDR2 FQGNSA. V was clipped by 5 bases and J by 5 bases, with 18 bases between them.

A few counts support this clone. The rearrangement uses TRBV12-3 or TRBV12-4 and TRBJ2-7; either TRBD1 or TRBD2 may supply D (6 bases each). V lost 3 bases to trimming and J lost 7 bases, with 10 bases between them. CDR3 length: 12 amino acids. Here the CDR3 DNA reads TGTGCCAGCAGTTTGGAGGGGGAGGAGCAGTACTTC. It encodes CASSLEGEEQYF.

This chain joins TRBV7-9 and TRBJ2-3, with D maybe TRBD2 (6 bases). In germline, CDR1 is SEHNR, CDR2 FQNEAQ (reference sequence). This CDR3 is built from 13 residues. With 11 bases removed from V and 5 bases from J, the gap between germline ends came to 17 bases. The CDR3 region has the DNA TGTGCCGTCCGGGACTCAAGACGAGATACGCAGTATTTT. It specifies CAVRDSRRDTQYF.